This entry concerns a single TCR beta chain. Its antigen is unidentified. An end of the junction differs from the germline gene, which may be a read error. The CDR3 runs 13 residues. Germline V CDR1 and CDR2: SEHNR, FQNEAQ (reference sequence). Libraries for TCR beta were made by quantitative 5'-RACE with molecular barcodes. TCRdb redid the calling of the 5' RACE reads with MiXCR, one entry per CDR3 protein. The data contain almost 250,000 distinct CDR3 sequences, 32% of them singletons. The data derive from a study of CD8 T cells in ankylosing spondylitis. Overall study findings and caveats: Made up of about eight highly homologous variants, a TCR beta motif appeared characteristic of ankylosing spondylitis blood. Disease-associated clones were CD8+ and fairly uncommon in peripheral blood. The study looked at matched synovial fluid samples from ankylosing spondylitis patients. Disease-linked clones were reported to be significantly enriched there.

The origin of this receptor is a male donor with ankylosing spondylitis or in good health (not recorded which). Sequenced material: blood, either unsorted or a sorted T cell fraction (not recorded which). The chain uses TRBV7-9 and TRBJ2-7; D gene unclear. The DNA for the CDR3 is TGTTCCAGCAGCTTAGTAGGTACCTACGAGCAGTACTTC. It yields the protein CSSSLVGTYEQYF.